Each of the 27 T cell receptor beta chains below was sequenced from the same sample in a study of T cells in localized non-small cell lung cancer. The table came from immunoSEQ multiplex PCR; TCRdb's copy has only in-frame clones and leaves some out. The profile covers roughly 35,000 clones, with around 94% appearing a single time and more than 5.5% taken by the ten largest. Sequencing used peripheral blood, obtained before any cancer treatment. The receptors were gathered from a female donor older than 55 with stage I lung adenocarcinoma.

This clone was recorded a few times. This chain connects TRBV6-1 to TRBJ2-1; 8 bases map to TRBD2. With 4 bases clipped from V and 4 bases from J, the junction kept 3 bases outside the gene matches. This CDR3 is built from 14 residues. From germline, CDR1 is MNHNS and CDR2 SASEGT. The CDR3 DNA follows: TGTGCCAGCAGTGCAACTAGCGGATACAATGAGCAGTTCTTC. This gives the protein CASSATSGYNEQFF.

The chain carries TRBV2 and TRBJ1-4; tentative D call: TRBD1 (5 bases). V lost 5 bases to trimming and J lost 1 base, with 8 bases between them. CDR1 SNHLY and CDR2 FYNNEI come from the germline V gene. This CDR3 comprises 14 residues. CDR3 loop: CASSQQGTNEKLFF. CDR3 DNA sequence: TGTGCCAGCAGTCAGCAGGGAACTAATGAAAAACTGTTTTTT.

The chain carries TRBV5-6 and TRBJ1-4; the match to TRBD1 covers 9 bases. CDR1 and CDR2 (germline): SGHDT, YYEEEE. The CDR3 is 14 residues long. Losses at the gene ends were 4 bases for V and 10 bases for J; bases not matched to a gene: 8. CDR3 amino acids: CASSQTPGQGKLFF. CDR3 coding DNA: TGTGCCAGCAGCCAAACCCCGGGACAGGGAAAACTGTTTTTT. Full variable domain (rest looked up from reference TRBV5-6 and TRBJ1-4): DAGVTQSPTHLIKTRGQQVTLRCSPKSGHDTVSWYQQALGQGPQFIFQYYEEEERQRGNFPDRFSGHQFPNYSSELNVNALLLGDSALYLCASSQTPGQGKLFFGSGTQLSVL.

V gene TRBV5-1 combines with J gene TRBJ1-2; tentatively, D is TRBD1 (5 bases). CDR3 length: 15 residues. Deletions cut 1 base from V and 1 base from J, with 11 bases between. CDR1 is SGHRS, CDR2 YFSETQ, per germline. CDR3 region: CASSLSGRGNYGYTF. For the CDR3, the DNA is TGCGCCAGCAGCTTGTCAGGGAGGGGTAACTATGGCTACACCTTC.

The chain recombines TRBV11-2 with TRBJ1-6, with D maybe TRBD1 (5 bases). CDR1 is SGHAT and CDR2 is FQNNGV in the germline V gene. V was cut by 5 bases and J by 10 bases, with 18 bases left in between. The CDR3 sequence is 15 residues long. DNA for the CDR3: TGTGCCAGCAGCCCAGTCGGGGGGGTCGGCTCACCCCTCCACTTT. Protein product: CASSPVGGVGSPLHF.

The V call is TRBV7-9, the J call TRBJ1-2; a possible D gene is TRBD1 (5 bases). Trimming removed 5 bases from V and 2 bases from J, with 15 bases in between. Germline V gives CDR1 SEHNR, CDR2 FQNEAQ (reference sequence). The CDR3 runs to 15 residues. The CDR3 loop is CASSPAKGKNYGYTF. The CDR3 nucleotides are TGTGCCAGCAGCCCAGCAAAGGGGAAAAACTATGGCTACACCTTC. Full variable domain (remainder filled in from reference TRBV7-9 and TRBJ1-2): DTGVSQNPRHKITKRGQNVTFRCDPISEHNRLYWYRQTLGQGPEFLTYFQNEAQLEKSRLLSDRFSAERPKGSFSTLEIQRTEQGDSAMYLCASSPAKGKNYGYTFGSGTRLTVV.

This sequence joins TRBV30 and TRBJ1-4, with a weak D call TRBD1 (6 bases). CDR1 is GTSNPN and CDR2 is SVGIG in the germline V gene (reference sequence). CDR3 length: 15 residues. V was cut by 0 bases and J by 7 bases, with 15 bases left in between. CDR3 amino acids: CAWSVPGGLSEKLFF. Here the CDR3 DNA reads TGTGCCTGGAGTGTACCTGGGGGGCTCAGTGAAAAACTGTTTTTT.

The chain joins TRBV7-2 to TRBJ2-1; 12 nucleotides match TRBD2. Germline assignment: CDR1 SGHTA and CDR2 FQGNSA. The CDR3 consists of 16 residues. V dropped 5 bases and J dropped 7; count of bases not matched to a gene: 9. The DNA of the CDR3 is TGTGCCAGCAGCACGACTAGCGGGGGATGGAGGAATGAGCAGTTCTTC. It codes for CASSTTSGGWRNEQFF.

This chain connects TRBV9 to TRBJ2-3; no firm D call. Trimming stripped 0 bases from V and 1 base from J, with 12 bases between. This CDR3 has 16 amino acids. CDR1 and CDR2 from the germline V gene are SGDLS and YYNGEE. The CDR3 nucleotides read TGTGCCAGCAGCGTAGTATCGCAGGTTGGCACAGATACGCAGTATTTT. Translating gives CASSVVSQVGTDTQYF.

The V and J genes are TRBV19 and TRBJ1-5; D is perhaps TRBD1 (5 bases). This CDR3 comprises 13 residues. Trimming took 6 bases from V and 2 from J, leaving 8 bases between them. Germline V gives CDR1 LNHDA, CDR2 SQIVND (reference sequence). The CDR3 region is CASRRDGNQPQHF. The CDR3 DNA reads TGTGCCAGTAGAAGGGACGGCAATCAGCCCCAGCATTTT.

The chain has TRBV5-1 and TRBJ2-5, with D perhaps matching TRBD2 (6 bases). This CDR3 is built from 15 residues. The germline V gene has CDR1 SGHRS and CDR2 YFSETQ. Between the trimmed V and J ends, which lost 2 bases and 2 bases, there was a span of 13 bases. The CDR3 sequence is CASSFGGILQETQYF. Here the CDR3 DNA reads TGCGCCAGCAGCTTTGGGGGGATACTACAAGAGACCCAGTACTTC.

V is TRBV2 and J is TRBJ1-5, with D unclear. Germline-derived CDR1 and CDR2 are SNHLY and FYNNEI. Between the trimmed V and J ends, which lost 5 bases and 1 base, there was a span of 6 bases. The CDR3 covers 13 residues. This CDR3 is CASSQQSNQPQHF. The CDR3 DNA follows: TGTGCCAGCAGTCAACAGAGCAATCAGCCCCAGCATTTT.

V and J are TRBV9 and TRBJ2-3, with unresolved D. The germline V gene has CDR1 SGDLS and CDR2 YYNGEE. Trimming took off 0 bases at V and 6 bases at J, with 11 bases between the two ends. CDR3 length: 14 residues. The CDR3 protein is CASSVDGVFDTQYF. CDR3 DNA: TGTGCCAGCAGCGTAGATGGGGTTTTTGATACGCAGTATTTT.

The chain's CDR3 is CSASGTGVTEAFF. CDR3 coding DNA: TGCAGCGCTTCCGGGACAGGGGTTACTGAAGCTTTCTTT. This sequence joins TRBV29-1 and TRBJ1-1; 10 nucleotides match TRBD1. The CDR3 runs to 13 residues. CDR1 and CDR2 from the germline V gene are SQVTM and ANQGSEA. V shed 7 bases, J shed 5 bases, and the junction held 7 bases outside the gene matches.

This chain uses TRBV29-1 with TRBJ1-4; 8 bases match TRBD1. The CDR3 extends over 13 amino acids. V shed 3 bases and J 5 bases; nucleotides not matched to a gene: 2. The V gene's germline CDR1 is SQVTM and CDR2 ANQGSEA. CDR3 region: CSVEGQENEKLFF. In DNA, the CDR3 is TGCAGCGTTGAGGGACAGGAGAATGAAAAACTGTTTTTT.

The genes are TRBV28 and TRBJ1-1, with 8 bases fitting TRBD1. After removal of 2 bases from V and 1 base from J, the junction contained 3 bases not matched to a gene. Per germline, CDR1 MDHEN and CDR2 SYDVKM. This CDR3 is built from 15 residues. CDR3 nucleotide sequence: TGTGCCAGCAGTTTACGGGGGACAGGGAACACTGAAGCTTTCTTT. Translation gives CASSLRGTGNTEAFF.

The chain links TRBV6-5 to TRBJ1-3; D unclear. V was pared by 4 bases and J by 0 bases, with 10 bases between. Germline V gene data show CDR1 as MNHEY and CDR2 as SVGAGI. The CDR3 extends over 15 amino acids. CDR3 DNA sequence: TGTGCCAGCAGTTTACAGCAGAGCTCTGGAAACACCATATATTTT. Translated, it gives CASSLQQSSGNTIYF.

This clone was recorded only once. This chain links TRBV9 with TRBJ1-1, with D tentatively TRBD1 (6 bases). Between the trimmed V and J ends, which lost 4 bases and 2 bases, there was a span of 15 bases. The germline gives CDR1 SGDLS, CDR2 YYNGEE. The CDR3 runs to 15 residues. Here the CDR3 DNA reads TGTGCCAGCAGCCTCACCTCCAGGGGTAACACTGAAGCTTTCTTT. Translation gives CASSLTSRGNTEAFF.

V and J are TRBV7-9 and TRBJ1-2; D might be TRBD1 (6 bases). The ends were cut back, 0 bases at V and 8 bases at J, with 16 bases in the middle. CDR3 length equals 15 residues. Per germline, CDR1 SEHNR and CDR2 FQNEAQ (reference sequence). Written as DNA, the CDR3 is TGTGCCAGCAGCTTAGCCGGGAGGGGGGCAGAAGGCTACACCTTC. Translation: CASSLAGRGAEGYTF. The full variable domain, with the rest looked up from reference TRBV7-9 and TRBJ1-2, is DTGVSQNPRHKITKRGQNVTFRCDPISEHNRLYWYRQTLGQGPEFLTYFQNEAQLEKSRLLSDRFSAERPKGSFSTLEIQRTEQGDSAMYLCASSLAGRGAEGYTFGSGTRLTVV.

J is TRBJ2-2 and V is TRBV29-1, with 16 bases fitting TRBD2. The junction had 5 bases not matched to a gene; V was cut back by 4 bases and J by 6 bases. Germline values: CDR1 SQVTM, CDR2 ANQGSEA. The CDR3 has 16 residues. The DNA for the CDR3 is TGCAGCGTTGCGACGGGACTAGCGGGGGGGCCCGGGGAGCTGTTTTTT. This translates into CSVATGLAGGPGELFF.

Here the CDR3 reads CASSQPGQGTDTQYF. CDR3 sequence (DNA): TGTGCCAGCAGTCAACCGGGACAGGGCACAGATACGCAGTATTTT. J is TRBJ2-3 and V is TRBV14; 8 nucleotides line up with TRBD1. V shed 6 bases and J 1 base; nucleotides not matched to a gene: 6. In germline, CDR1 is SGHDN, CDR2 FVKESK. This CDR3 is 15 amino acids long.

V usage is TRBV5-1 and J usage is TRBJ2-2; possibly TRBD1 for D (5 bases). Trimming removed 0 bases from V and 3 bases from J, with 9 bases in between. CDR1 is SGHRS and CDR2 is YFSETQ in the germline V gene. This CDR3 is built from 15 residues. In DNA, the CDR3 is TGCGCCAGCAGCTTGGAATCCAGGGACACCGGGGAGCTGTTTTTT. Translating it yields CASSLESRDTGELFF. Full variable domain (outside the CDR3, taken from reference TRBV5-1 and TRBJ2-2): KAGVTQTPRYLIKTRGQQVTLSCSPISGHRSVSWYQQTPGQGLQFLFEYFSETQRNKGNFPGRFSGRQFSNSRSEMNVSTLELGDSALYLCASSLESRDTGELFFGEGSRLTVL.

The chain is built from TRBV5-1 and TRBJ2-2; 7 bases fit TRBD1. Germline V lookup: CDR1 SGHRS, CDR2 YFSETQ. J gave up 2 bases and V 2 bases, and 6 bases lay outside the gene matches. There are 16 residues in the CDR3. The CDR3 DNA follows: TGCGCCAGCAGCTTACAGGGGTTCGCCAACACCGGGGAGCTGTTTTTT. Its translation is CASSLQGFANTGELFF.

This clone was counted a single time. The CDR3 DNA follows: TGTGCCAGCAGCTTAGAGGGTGTCGGGTCAGATACGCAGTATTTT. Translation: CASSLEGVGSDTQYF. The rearrangement links TRBV11-2 to TRBJ2-3; D unclear. Germline V gene sequence: CDR1 SGHAT, CDR2 FQNNGV. V lost 0 bases and J 4 bases, leaving 11 bases between the germline ends. This CDR3 contains 15 residues.

This clone was seen once. In DNA form, the CDR3 reads TGCAGCGCCGGCCCGGACAGGGATCTCGGCTATGGCTACACCTTC. This sequence encodes CSAGPDRDLGYGYTF. The chain joins TRBV29-1 to TRBJ1-2; 8 bases line up with TRBD1. This CDR3 is built from 15 residues. Germline CDR1 is SQVTM and CDR2 is ANQGSEA. J lost 4 bases, V lost 7 bases, and 14 bases had no gene match.

V and J are TRBV2 and TRBJ2-7; D is perhaps TRBD1 (5 bases). This CDR3 is built from 15 residues. V was cut by 6 bases and J by 0 bases, with 15 bases left in between. Germline assignment: CDR1 SNHLY and CDR2 FYNNEI. This chain's CDR3 is CASSSPGQLSYEQYF. The CDR3 nucleotides are TGTGCCAGCAGCTCCCCAGGGCAACTCTCCTACGAGCAGTACTTC.

The count of this clone is one. The CDR3 DNA reads TGTGCCAGCAGTACCGGGACAGGGACACATGAAAAACTGTTTTTT. It is translated as CASSTGTGTHEKLFF. The genes are TRBV6-6 and TRBJ1-4, with 9 bases aligning to TRBD1. The germline gives CDR1 MNHNY, CDR2 SVGAGI (reference sequence). The CDR3 length is 15 residues. Unmatched junction bases numbered 7, after V lost 5 bases and J lost 6 bases.